A single sample gave rise to the 24 T cell receptor beta chains below, sequenced in a study of T cells after somatic rescue of genetic block. Sequenced by immunoSEQ multiplex PCR; TCRdb stores in-frame clones only, minus some. The sample lists 110,000 or so clones, 75% to 95% occurring once. What was sequenced was peripheral blood mononuclear cells (PBMCs). The receptors shown here come from a woman in her late teens or twenties.

The chain combines TRBV6-6 with TRBJ1-2, with TRBD1 as a possible D gene (6 bases). The CDR3 sequence is 13 residues long. The germline CDR1 and CDR2 sequences are MNHNY and SVGAGI (reference sequence). Between the trimmed V and J ends, which lost 6 bases and 8 bases, there was a span of 16 bases. The DNA of the CDR3 is TGTGCCAGCAGCCCACAGGGAGGCGTAGGCTACACCTTC. Translation: CASSPQGGVGYTF.

The gene calls are TRBV6-5 and TRBJ2-7; 8 bases line up with TRBD2. The V segment lost 6 bases and the J segment 7 bases; nucleotides outside the gene matches: 8. Per germline, CDR1 MNHEY and CDR2 SVGAGI. The CDR3 extends over 13 amino acids. The CDR3 coding sequence is TGTGCCAGCAGCGCTCTGACTAGCGTTGAGCAGTACTTC. Translating gives CASSALTSVEQYF.

This clone appeared once. V is TRBV18 and J is TRBJ1-1, with D maybe TRBD1 (6 bases). Germline assignment: CDR1 KGHSH and CDR2 LQKENI. Trimming cost V 8 bases and J 0 bases, with 13 bases left between them. The CDR3 covers 14 residues. The CDR3 nucleotides read TGTGCCAGCAACAGTCAGGGGTTGAACACTGAAGCTTTCTTT. Translating it yields CASNSQGLNTEAFF. Using reference TRBV18 and TRBJ1-1 for the parts outside the CDR3, the full variable domain is NAGVMQNPRHLVRRRGQEARLRCSPMKGHSHVYWYRQLPEEGLKFMVYLQKENIIDESGMPKERFSAEFPKEGPSILRIQQVVRGDSAAYFCASNSQGLNTEAFFGQGTRLTVV.

The chain recombines TRBV9 with TRBJ2-5, with 12 bases identical to TRBD1. J lost 5 bases, V lost 4 bases, and 9 bases had no gene match. The CDR3 consists of 16 residues. Germline loops: CDR1 SGDLS, CDR2 YYNGEE. CDR3 region: CASSPDGTGGFETQYF. Here the CDR3 DNA reads TGTGCCAGCAGCCCAGACGGGACAGGGGGCTTTGAGACCCAGTACTTC.

The chain has TRBV6-5 and TRBJ2-5; 8 bases fit TRBD2. The CDR3 covers 13 residues. Germline CDR1 reads MNHEY; CDR2 reads SVGAGI. The V segment lost 4 bases and the J segment 5 bases; nucleotides outside the gene matches: 3. The DNA for the CDR3 is TGTGCCAGCAGTTCCCCGGGGGGGGAGACCCAGTACTTC. Residues: CASSSPGGETQYF.

The V gene is TRBV9, the J gene TRBJ2-3; 12 nucleotides line up with TRBD2. V lost 3 bases, J lost 6 bases, and 5 bases stayed unmatched. The CDR3 totals 15 residues. Germline V gene data show CDR1 as SGDLS and CDR2 as YYNGEE. The CDR3 loop reads CASSASGGAGDTQYF. DNA for the CDR3: TGTGCCAGCAGCGCTAGCGGGGGGGCCGGGGATACGCAGTATTTT.

The gene calls are TRBV2 and TRBJ1-2; D call uncertain. In germline, CDR1 is SNHLY, CDR2 FYNNEI. The CDR3 consists of 15 residues. Deletions cut 6 bases from V and 0 bases from J, with 14 bases between. The DNA for the CDR3 is TGTGCCAGCAGGGCCCGGGGAGACGCTAACTATGGCTACACCTTC. The encoded protein is CASRARGDANYGYTF. The whole variable domain, filled in from reference TRBV2 and TRBJ1-2, reads EPEVTQTPSHQVTQMGQEVILRCVPISNHLYFYWYRQILGQKVEFLVSFYNNEISEKSEIFDDQFSVERPDGSNFTLKIRSTKLEDSAMYFCASRARGDANYGYTFGSGTRLTVV.

This clone has a single count. The chain is built from TRBV5-4 and TRBJ2-6, with D possibly being TRBD1 (6 bases). Per the germline V gene, CDR1 is SGHNT and CDR2 is YYREEE (reference sequence). V lost 2 bases and J 2 bases, leaving 11 bases between the germline ends. This CDR3 is built from 16 residues. Written as DNA, the CDR3 is TGTGCCAGCAGCTTAGATGAGGGGGCTGGGGCCAACGTCCTGACTTTC. Translated, it gives CASSLDEGAGANVLTF.

Here the CDR3 reads CASSFGQGTGNTIYF. In nucleotides, the CDR3 is TGCGCCAGCAGCTTCGGACAGGGCACTGGAAACACCATATATTTT. The chain employs TRBV5-1 and TRBJ1-3, with 8 bases identical to TRBD1. The trim removed 2 bases at V and 2 bases at J, leaving 3 bases unmatched. CDR1 is SGHRS, CDR2 YFSETQ, per germline. CDR3 length equals 15 residues.

The CDR3 spells CASSPSYYSNQPQHF. The CDR3, as DNA: TGTGCCAGCAGTCCTAGTTACTATAGCAATCAGCCCCAGCATTTT. This chain connects TRBV27 to TRBJ1-5; D ambiguous. From germline, CDR1 is MNHEY and CDR2 SMNVEV (reference sequence). This CDR3 comprises 15 residues. V gave up 5 bases and J gave up 0 bases, with 11 bases separating them.

V and J are TRBV18 and TRBJ2-7; 9 bases align to TRBD1. Germline trimming cut 6 bases from V and 5 bases from J; bases unmatched to any gene: 8. CDR1 and CDR2 (germline): KGHSH, LQKENI. The CDR3 covers 14 residues. The CDR3 sequence: CASSGGQGLDEQYF. CDR3 in DNA: TGTGCCAGCTCGGGGGGACAGGGTCTCGACGAGCAGTACTTC.

The count of this clone is one. The genes are TRBV28 and TRBJ2-7; D gene ambiguous. Germline assignment: CDR1 MDHEN and CDR2 SYDVKM. V gave up 6 bases and J gave up 0 bases, with 9 bases separating them. The CDR3 is 13 amino acids. CDR3 loop: CASRPGISYEQYF. The DNA of the CDR3 is TGTGCCAGCAGGCCGGGTATCTCCTACGAGCAGTACTTC.

The chain joins TRBV25-1 to TRBJ1-1; D is uncertain. V lost 8 bases and J 3 bases, leaving 13 bases between the germline ends. Germline CDR1 reads MGHDK; CDR2 reads SYGVNS. The CDR3 totals 13 residues. CDR3 DNA: TGTGCCAGCTCCGGAGGGTGGCACACTGAAGCTTTCTTT. Protein product: CASSGGWHTEAFF.

The rearrangement uses TRBV21-1 and TRBJ1-6; TRBD1 is the table's D call, not checked against the DNA. TRBV21-1 is termed a pseudogene. This CDR3 region has 16 residues. Here the CDR3 reads CASSIIWTRDNSPLHF. The CDR3 DNA sequence: TGTGCCAGCAGCATAATCTGGACACGGGATAATTCACCCCTCCACTTT.

This chain joins TRBV5-4 and TRBJ2-7; D gene ambiguous. The germline gives CDR1 SGHNT, CDR2 YYREEE (reference sequence). This CDR3 spans 11 amino acids. V lost 2 bases, J lost 3 bases, and 3 bases lay in between. The CDR3 nucleotides read TGTGCCAGCAGCTTAGGCTACGAGCAGTACTTC. Residues: CASSLGYEQYF.

The chain is built from TRBV27 and TRBJ1-1; 9 bases are shared with TRBD1. The CDR3 consists of 14 residues. In germline, CDR1 is MNHEY, CDR2 SMNVEV (reference sequence). The V segment lost 6 bases and the J segment 5 bases; nucleotides outside the gene matches: 7. The CDR3 region has the DNA TGTGCCAGCAGAAAGGACAGGGGCGGGACTGAAGCTTTCTTT. Residues: CASRKDRGGTEAFF.

The chain employs TRBV7-8 and TRBJ1-1; D is unresolved. The CDR3 contains 15 residues. The V gene's germline CDR1 is SGHVS and CDR2 FQNEAQ. The ends were cut back, 4 bases at V and 13 bases at J, with 25 bases in the middle. The CDR3 loop reads CASSSEGGYVADDFF. The CDR3 bases are TGTGCCAGCAGCTCTGAGGGAGGGTATGTAGCGGATGATTTCTTT.

The chain joins TRBV7-9 to TRBJ1-2; TRBD1 matches at 9 bases. Germline-derived CDR1 and CDR2 are SEHNR and FQNEAQ (reference sequence). CDR3 length equals 14 residues. The junction had 4 bases not matched to a gene; V was cut back by 2 bases and J by 6 bases. The CDR3 coding sequence is TGTGCCAGCAGCTTATCACAGGGGGCAAATGGCTACACCTTC. Protein product: CASSLSQGANGYTF.

This rearrangement joins TRBV9 to TRBJ1-2; no clear D. The germline gives CDR1 SGDLS, CDR2 YYNGEE. V was trimmed by 0 bases and J by 3 bases, leaving 9 bases between them. CDR3 size: 14 residues. CDR3 in DNA: TGTGCCAGCAGCGTAGGAAGGACGGACTATGGCTACACCTTC. It encodes CASSVGRTDYGYTF.

V is TRBV6-1 and J is TRBJ1-2; 9 positions match TRBD1. Germline V gene sequence: CDR1 MNHNS, CDR2 SASEGT. Trimming cost V 2 bases and J 4 bases; bases outside gene matches: 5. This CDR3 region has 15 residues. In DNA, the CDR3 is TGTGCCAGCAGTGAATTACAGGGGGCCGTCTATGGCTACACCTTC. Its translation: CASSELQGAVYGYTF.

This clone was observed a single time. The chain has TRBV29-1 and TRBJ2-1, with D possibly matching TRBD1 (6 bases). V gave up 7 bases and J gave up 2 bases, with 12 bases separating them. The CDR3 has 13 residues. Per the germline V gene, CDR1 is SQVTM and CDR2 is ANQGSEA. Here the CDR3 reads CSATGLTYNEQFF. The CDR3 nucleotides are TGCAGCGCCACAGGGTTAACCTACAATGAGCAGTTCTTC.

The rearrangement links TRBV7-9 to TRBJ1-1; D gene ambiguous. The CDR3 covers 14 residues. From germline, CDR1 is SEHNR and CDR2 FQNEAQ (reference sequence). The V end was cut by 5 bases, the J end by 2 bases, with 12 bases between. The chain's CDR3 is CASSRLHGNTEAFF. The DNA for the CDR3 is TGTGCCAGCAGCCGACTACATGGAAACACTGAAGCTTTCTTT.

This chain links TRBV28 with TRBJ1-6; D might be TRBD1 (6 bases). The CDR3 loop spans 14 amino acids. Looked up from germline, CDR1 is MDHEN and CDR2 is SYDVKM. Trimming removed 6 bases from V and 4 bases from J, with 10 bases in between. The CDR3 DNA sequence: TGTGCCAGCAGCAGAGGGGGGTATAATTCACCCCTCCACTTT. Amino acids: CASSRGGYNSPLHF.

V usage is TRBV7-3 and J usage is TRBJ1-1; perhaps TRBD1 as D (5 bases). V dropped 5 bases and J dropped 4 bases, with 11 bases sitting between them. The CDR3 extends over 13 amino acids. CDR1 and CDR2 (germline): SGHTA, FQGTGA. CDR3 bases: TGTGCCAGCAGCCCCCAGGGAGGCACTGAAGCTTTCTTT. Protein: CASSPQGGTEAFF.